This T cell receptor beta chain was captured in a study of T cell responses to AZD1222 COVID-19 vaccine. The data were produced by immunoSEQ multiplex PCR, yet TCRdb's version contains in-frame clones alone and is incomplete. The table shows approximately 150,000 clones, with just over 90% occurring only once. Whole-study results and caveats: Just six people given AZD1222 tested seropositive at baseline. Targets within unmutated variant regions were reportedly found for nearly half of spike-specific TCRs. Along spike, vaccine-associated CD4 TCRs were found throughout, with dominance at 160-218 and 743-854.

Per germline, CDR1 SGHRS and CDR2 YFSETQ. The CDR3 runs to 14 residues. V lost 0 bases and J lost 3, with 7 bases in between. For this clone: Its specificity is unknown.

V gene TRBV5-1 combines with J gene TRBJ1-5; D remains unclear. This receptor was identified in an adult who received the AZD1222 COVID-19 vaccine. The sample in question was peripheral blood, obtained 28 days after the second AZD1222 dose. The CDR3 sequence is CASSLDSFNQPQHF. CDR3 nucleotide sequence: TGCGCCAGCAGCTTGGACAGCTTCAATCAGCCCCAGCATTTT. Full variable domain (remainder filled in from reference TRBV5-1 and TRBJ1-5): KAGVTQTPRYLIKTRGQQVTLSCSPISGHRSVSWYQQTPGQGLQFLFEYFSETQRNKGNFPGRFSGRQFSNSRSEMNVSTLELGDSALYLCASSLDSFNQPQHFGDGTRLSIL.